Below are 17 T cell receptor beta chains sequenced from a single sample in a study of cytomegalovirus exposure and HLA in healthy donors. PCR primers comprised 60 Vbeta and 13 Jbeta primers. Measured with immunoSEQ multiplex PCR; TCRdb has only the in-frame clones, and not every one. This sample contains roughly 120,000 clones. Specimen: PBMCs. The receptors here all came from a man younger than 30 in good health and CMV-seronegative.

As DNA, the CDR3 is TGTGCCAGCAGCTTAGATCTTAAAGAACTCACCGGGGAGCTGTTTTTT. Translation gives CASSLDLKELTGELFF. The J gene is TRBJ2-2, the V gene TRBV11-2; D gene uncertain. Germline loops: CDR1 SGHAT, CDR2 FQNNGV. The CDR3 runs 16 residues. The ends were cut back, 0 bases at V and 4 bases at J, with 12 bases in the middle.

The rearrangement uses TRBV27 and TRBJ2-2; 13 positions match TRBD2. This CDR3 comprises 15 residues. V lost 9 bases to trimming and J lost 6 bases; unmatched junction nucleotides: 7. The germline V gene encodes CDR1 MNHEY and CDR2 SMNVEV (reference sequence). The CDR3: CASRGLAGVAGELFF. The CDR3 DNA reads as TGTGCCAGTAGAGGACTAGCGGGAGTGGCCGGGGAGCTGTTTTTT.

The gene calls are TRBV18 and TRBJ2-7, with 10 bases fitting TRBD2. V lost 3 bases, J lost 4 bases, and 0 bases stayed unmatched. CDR3 length equals 13 residues. The germline V gene has CDR1 KGHSH and CDR2 LQKENI. CDR3 in amino acids: CASSPSGGYEQYF. The DNA for the CDR3 is TGTGCCAGCTCACCTAGCGGGGGGTACGAGCAGTACTTC.

The CDR3 DNA sequence: TGCGCCAGCAGCCCGGTAGGACACGCTAGCACAGATACGCAGTATTTT. It codes for CASSPVGHASTDTQYF. The chain combines TRBV5-1 with TRBJ2-3; possibly TRBD1 for D (5 bases). The V gene lost 4 bases and the J gene lost 0 bases, with 15 bases spanning the gap. From germline, CDR1 is SGHRS and CDR2 YFSETQ. The CDR3 loop spans 16 amino acids.

The V gene is TRBV12-5, the J gene TRBJ2-7; 8 nucleotides match TRBD1. This CDR3 contains 19 residues. Germline CDR1 reads LGHNT; CDR2 reads FRNRAP. V gave up 2 bases and J gave up 3 bases; unmatched junction bases: 18. The CDR3 coding sequence is TGTGCTAGTGGTTTGCCACCAATACTCAGGACAGGGATAAACTACGAGCAGTACTTC. The encoded protein is CASGLPPILRTGINYEQYF.

This rearrangement joins TRBV28 to TRBJ1-1; D is uncertain. Germline V gives CDR1 MDHEN, CDR2 SYDVKM. Trimming stripped 3 bases from V and 1 base from J, with 6 bases between. The CDR3 sequence is 13 residues long. The CDR3 DNA follows: TGTGCCAGCAGTTTTAACAGGAACACTGAAGCTTTCTTT. It is translated as CASSFNRNTEAFF.

This chain joins TRBV19 and TRBJ2-7; tentative D call: TRBD2 (6 bases). V was cut by 0 bases and J by 4 bases, with 13 bases left in between. This CDR3 has 15 residues. CDR1 and CDR2 from the germline V gene are LNHDA and SQIVND (reference sequence). The CDR3 nucleotides are TGTGCCAGTAGTATAGATCTAGGAGGGAGTTACGAGCAGTACTTC. Translation gives CASSIDLGGSYEQYF.

The chain has TRBV30 and TRBJ1-2; 7 nucleotides line up with TRBD1. Germline assignment: CDR1 GTSNPN and CDR2 SVGIG (reference sequence). The length of the CDR3 is 14 residues. V was pared by 0 bases and J by 3 bases, with 4 bases of the junction left unmatched. The CDR3 DNA reads as TGTGCCTGGAGTGTAACAGGGGTCGACTATGGCTACACCTTC. It yields the protein CAWSVTGVDYGYTF.

V and J are TRBV10-3 and TRBJ1-3, with 12 bases that match TRBD1. The germline CDR1 and CDR2 sequences are ENHRY and SYGVKD. Trimming at V came to 9 bases and at J to 3 bases, leaving 12 bases not matched to a gene. This CDR3 comprises 17 residues. CDR3 loop: CAISSGTGGAYGNTIYF. In DNA, the CDR3 is TGTGCCATTAGCTCCGGGACAGGGGGCGCCTATGGAAACACCATATATTTT.

The J gene is TRBJ2-7, the V gene TRBV5-4; D perhaps matches TRBD1 (5 bases). The CDR3 loop spans 15 amino acids. CDR1 is SGHNT, CDR2 YYREEE, per germline (reference sequence). Deletions cut 5 bases from V and 0 bases from J, with 15 bases between. CDR3 sequence reads: CASSYSQESSYEQYF. In nucleotides, the CDR3 is TGTGCCAGCAGTTATTCACAGGAGAGCTCCTACGAGCAGTACTTC.

The V and J genes are TRBV6-1 and TRBJ1-5; 8 nucleotides agree with TRBD1. V lost 1 base and J lost 6; bases outside the gene matches: 5. Germline lookup yields CDR1 MNHNS and CDR2 SASEGT. The CDR3 sequence is 15 residues long. CDR3 bases: TGTGCCAGCAGTGAAGAGGAAACAGGGGGTCAGCCCCAGCATTTT. As protein: CASSEEETGGQPQHF.

The chain couples TRBV28 to TRBJ2-7; perhaps TRBD1 as D (5 bases). The germline V gene has CDR1 MDHEN and CDR2 SYDVKM. V shed 6 bases and J shed 0 bases, with 15 bases lying between them. The CDR3 extends over 15 amino acids. The CDR3 here is CASRLLGPSSYEQYF. CDR3 nucleotides: TGTGCCAGCAGGTTACTGGGGCCCAGCTCCTACGAGCAGTACTTC.

About this clone itself: A read error may account for a junction end that differs from germline. The chain is built from TRBV7-7 and TRBJ2-5; no reliable D call. Germline loops: CDR1 SSHAT, CDR2 FNYEAQ (reference sequence). The CDR3 has 14 residues. CDR3 residues: CASSSWPNQETQYF. CDR3 DNA: TGTGCTAGCAGCTCCTGGCCGAACCAAGAGACCCAGTACTTC.

The chain links TRBV19 to TRBJ2-7; the match to TRBD2 covers 7 bases. This CDR3 is built from 17 residues. V dropped 3 bases and J dropped 3; count of bases not matched to a gene: 14. CDR1 is LNHDA and CDR2 is SQIVND in the germline V gene (reference sequence). The CDR3 spells CASSIRLAGGRFYEQYF. CDR3 nucleotide sequence: TGTGCCAGTAGTATCCGTCTGGCGGGCGGGAGATTCTACGAGCAGTACTTC.

This chain uses TRBV27 with TRBJ2-2; weak D call: TRBD2 (5 bases). Germline CDR1 MNHEY, CDR2 SMNVEV (reference sequence). The CDR3 is made up of 15 amino acids. V lost 6 bases and J 5 bases, leaving 16 bases between the germline ends. CDR3 sequence: CASRALPRETGELFF. CDR3 DNA sequence: TGTGCCAGCAGAGCTCTACCCCGGGAAACCGGGGAGCTGTTTTTT.

This sequence joins TRBV2 and TRBJ1-2; TRBD1 matches at 10 bases. CDR1 and CDR2 from the germline V gene are SNHLY and FYNNEI. J was trimmed by 3 bases and V by 11 bases; bases with no gene match: 12. The CDR3 loop spans 15 amino acids. CDR3 sequence reads: CAWWLETGGYYGYTF. CDR3 in DNA: TGTGCCTGGTGGTTAGAGACAGGGGGCTACTATGGCTACACCTTC.

V gene TRBV5-1 combines with J gene TRBJ1-3; 7 nucleotides match TRBD1. V was pared by 0 bases and J by 3 bases, with 0 bases of the junction left unmatched. Germline V gene sequence: CDR1 SGHRS, CDR2 YFSETQ. CDR3 length: 14 amino acids. CDR3 protein: CASSLGTGGNTIYF. DNA of the CDR3: TGCGCCAGCAGCTTGGGGACAGGTGGAAACACCATATATTTT.